This section outlines one T cell receptor beta chain sequence together with its context. The target antigen is unknown. RNA extraction was followed by reverse transcription into cDNA, which acted as the sequencing template. The data were produced by immunoSEQ multiplex PCR, yet TCRdb's version contains in-frame clones alone and is incomplete. Of approximately 180,000 clones detected, roughly 50% appear once; the ten largest clones hold 10% to 13%. The sample belongs to a study of CD8+ T cells in alopecia areata. Findings and limits, study-wide: Patients displayed less clarity in TCR sharing than mice, a finding possibly related to HLA.

Between the trimmed V and J ends, which lost 1 base and 4 bases, there was a span of 10 bases. Germline loops: CDR1 SGHDN, CDR2 FVKESK. This CDR3 contains 14 residues. Treatment given: oral pan-JAK inhibitor, 5-10 mg twice daily. In alopecia areata patients, both lesional scalp punch biopsies and peripheral blood were collected. The authors sorted CD4+ and CD8+ T cells from PBMCs. The chain links TRBV14 to TRBJ1-1, with D perhaps matching TRBD1 (5 bases). The input for sequencing was CD8+ T cells sorted from blood, taken at week 24, from a patient treated with tofacitinib. This sequence was found in a human donor with alopecia areata. The CDR3, as DNA: TGTGCCAGCAGCCAAGGGGACTATACCACTGAAGCTTTCTTT. Its protein is CASSQGDYTTEAFF.